The 23 T cell receptor beta chains listed next were all sequenced from one sample in a study of cytomegalovirus exposure and HLA in healthy donors. In the PCR, 60 Vbeta and 13 Jbeta primers were used. Assay: immunoSEQ multiplex PCR; the TCRdb copy retains only in-frame clones and omits some. The sample includes 75,000 to 95,000 clones. The material sequenced was PBMCs. The source of these receptors is a girl between 5 and 17 years old in good health and CMV-seropositive.

The V call is TRBV28, the J call TRBJ1-6; D is undetermined. This CDR3 is 15 amino acids long. Germline lookup yields CDR1 MDHEN and CDR2 SYDVKM. V lost 8 bases to trimming and J lost 8 bases, with 19 bases between them. The CDR3, as DNA: TGTGCCAGCTTTGTGGGCGGATTCGGGGATTCACCCCTCCACTTT. Encoded protein: CASFVGGFGDSPLHF.

The chain is built from TRBV9 and TRBJ1-1; possibly TRBD1 for D (6 bases). The V and J ends lost 3 bases and 8 bases respectively, with 14 bases between them. Germline values: CDR1 SGDLS, CDR2 YYNGEE. The CDR3 covers 13 residues. CDR3 nucleotide sequence: TGTGCCAGCAGCGGTCCACAGGGTGCCGAAGCTTTCTTT. Translation gives CASSGPQGAEAFF.

This rearrangement joins TRBV7-3 to TRBJ1-1; 9 bases are a match to TRBD1. CDR3 length equals 13 residues. J lost 4 bases, V lost 6 bases, and 3 bases had no gene match. Germline V gene data show CDR1 as SGHTA and CDR2 as FQGTGA. The DNA of the CDR3 is TGTGCCAGCAGAAGGACAGGGGCCACTGAAGCTTTCTTT. Residues: CASRRTGATEAFF. The full variable domain, in which reference TRBV7-3 and TRBJ1-1 provide the parts outside the CDR3, is GAGVSQTPSNKVTEKGKYVELRCDPISGHTALYWYRQSLGQGPEFLIYFQGTGAADDSGLPNDRFFAVRPEGSVSTLKIQRTERGDSAVYLCASRRTGATEAFFGQGTRLTVV.

The CDR3, as DNA: TGTGCCAGTAGTATAGGAGCAGGTAGGGGACTTAGCTCCTACAATGAGCAGTTCTTC. Encoded protein: CASSIGAGRGLSSYNEQFF. The chain has TRBV19 and TRBJ2-1; a weak D match, TRBD2 (6 bases). The CDR3 sequence is 19 residues long. Germline V gene lookup returns CDR1 LNHDA and CDR2 SQIVND (reference sequence). V gave up 1 base and J gave up 0 bases, with 19 bases separating them.

The chain employs TRBV15 and TRBJ1-5; TRBD1 is a possible D gene (6 bases). The CDR3 length is 14 residues. The germline V and J ends were trimmed by 7 bases and 4 bases, with 14 bases remaining between them. The germline gives CDR1 LNHNV, CDR2 YYDKDF (reference sequence). The CDR3 sequence: CATNPGHDNQPQHF. DNA for the CDR3: TGTGCCACCAACCCGGGACACGATAATCAGCCCCAGCATTTT.

The CDR3 DNA sequence: TGTGCCAGCGGCACTTGGGGGGATGAGCAGTTCTTC. Translation: CASGTWGDEQFF. The chain has TRBV5-4 and TRBJ2-1; D perhaps matches TRBD2 (6 bases). Trimming cost V 7 bases and J 8 bases, with 13 bases left between them. Germline V gene lookup returns CDR1 SGHNT and CDR2 YYREEE (reference sequence). This CDR3 has 12 amino acids. The full variable domain, its missing parts supplied by reference TRBV5-4 and TRBJ2-1, is ETGVTQSPTHLIKTRGQQVTLRCSSQSGHNTVSWYQQALGQGPQFIFQYYREEENGRGNFPPRFSGLQFPNYSSELNVNALELDDSALYLCASGTWGDEQFFGPGTRLTVL.

This rearrangement joins TRBV7-9 to TRBJ1-4; 7 bases match TRBD1. The CDR3 runs to 14 residues. Germline V gives CDR1 SEHNR, CDR2 FQNEAQ (reference sequence). J lost 8 bases, V lost 5 bases, and 8 bases had no gene match. CDR3 nucleotides: TGTGCCAGCAGCCTAGAGGGGGCTGGAGAAAAACTGTTTTTT. This gives the protein CASSLEGAGEKLFF.

The rearrangement uses TRBV19 and TRBJ2-7; possible D gene TRBD2, 5 bases. Germline V gene lookup returns CDR1 LNHDA and CDR2 SQIVND (reference sequence). With 4 bases removed from V and 5 bases from J, the gap between germline ends came to 18 bases. The CDR3 has 15 residues. CDR3 bases: TGTGCCAGTAGTACTAGAGAGGGATTGAAAGACGAGCAGTACTTC. Translating it yields CASSTREGLKDEQYF.

This chain links TRBV5-8 with TRBJ2-3; TRBD2 matches 7 bases. The CDR3 spans 15 residues. CDR1 SGHTS and CDR2 YDEGEE come from the germline V gene. V shed 0 bases and J 1 base; nucleotides not matched to a gene: 2. CDR3 region: CASSLAGGRTDTQYF. CDR3 coding DNA: TGTGCCAGCAGCTTGGCGGGGGGACGCACAGATACGCAGTATTTT.

J is TRBJ1-2 and V is TRBV19; 8 nucleotides match TRBD1. The trim removed 3 bases at V and 1 base at J, leaving 4 bases unmatched. Germline V lookup: CDR1 LNHDA, CDR2 SQIVND (reference sequence). The length of the CDR3 is 15 residues. The DNA for the CDR3 is TGTGCCAGTAGTATTCCGACAGGGGTTAACTATGGCTACACCTTC. The encoded protein is CASSIPTGVNYGYTF.

The chain couples TRBV4-3 to TRBJ2-5; weak D call: TRBD1 (5 bases). The CDR3 length is 15 residues. V dropped 0 bases and J dropped 0 bases, with 8 bases sitting between them. In germline, CDR1 is LGHNA, CDR2 YSLEER. The CDR3 DNA reads as TGCGCCAGCAGCCAAGATCGGACATACCAAGAGACCCAGTACTTC. Protein: CASSQDRTYQETQYF.

This chain uses TRBV5-1 with TRBJ2-2, with TRBD2 matching 15 bases. CDR1 and CDR2 from the germline V gene are SGHRS and YFSETQ. The ends lost 4 bases at V and 3 bases at J; junction bases unmatched: 4. CDR3 length: 17 residues. The CDR3 DNA follows: TGCGCCAGCAGCCCAGGACTAGCGGGGGGGTACACCGGGGAGCTGTTTTTT. It codes for CASSPGLAGGYTGELFF. The variable domain in full, completed from reference TRBV5-1 and TRBJ2-2, reads KAGVTQTPRYLIKTRGQQVTLSCSPISGHRSVSWYQQTPGQGLQFLFEYFSETQRNKGNFPGRFSGRQFSNSRSEMNVSTLELGDSALYLCASSPGLAGGYTGELFFGEGSRLTVL.

This chain uses TRBV18 with TRBJ2-3; D remains unclear. This CDR3 is built from 12 residues. Germline-derived CDR1 and CDR2 are KGHSH and LQKENI. Trimming stripped 0 bases from V and 11 bases from J, with 9 bases between. The CDR3 DNA follows: TGTGCCAGCTCACCACCAAGCCTCGGGCAGTATTTT. It codes for CASSPPSLGQYF.

The chain carries TRBV10-3 and TRBJ1-5, with D possibly matching TRBD1 (5 bases). CDR1 is ENHRY, CDR2 SYGVKD, per germline. The V and J ends lost 4 bases and 0 bases respectively, with 10 bases between them. This CDR3 has 15 residues. CDR3 residues: CAISVGRVSNQPQHF. In DNA, the CDR3 is TGTGCCATCAGTGTGGGCAGGGTTAGCAATCAGCCCCAGCATTTT.

The V gene is TRBV6-5, the J gene TRBJ2-2, with TRBD2 identical over 9 bases. Germline assignment: CDR1 MNHEY and CDR2 SVGAGI. The length of the CDR3 is 14 residues. Trimming removed 6 bases from V and 6 bases from J; junction bases left unmatched: 5. CDR3 nucleotide sequence: TGTGCCAGCAGGGCTAGCGGGGAGGCCGGGGAGCTGTTTTTT. This sequence encodes CASRASGEAGELFF.

The J gene is TRBJ2-1, the V gene TRBV5-1, with TRBD1 identical over 10 bases. The CDR3 loop spans 18 amino acids. The V gene's germline CDR1 is SGHRS and CDR2 YFSETQ. Trimming removed 5 bases from V and 0 bases from J; junction bases left unmatched: 11. Written as DNA, the CDR3 is TGCGCCAGCAGTTCGGGACAGGGGTTCTATAGCTCCTACAATGAGCAGTTCTTC. It specifies CASSSGQGFYSSYNEQFF.

The rearrangement joins TRBV7-9 to TRBJ1-6, with D unclear. V was shortened by 1 base and J by 6 bases, with 13 bases between the two germline ends. CDR3 length equals 16 residues. Germline-derived CDR1 and CDR2 are SEHNR and FQNEAQ (reference sequence). The CDR3 nucleotides read TGTGCCAGCAGCTTAGTTCTTGGTTCCGGTAATTCACCCCTCCACTTT. It codes for CASSLVLGSGNSPLHF.

The chain carries TRBV11-2 and TRBJ2-7; 8 bases agree with TRBD2. The CDR3 covers 17 residues. The V gene's germline CDR1 is SGHAT and CDR2 FQNNGV. Trimming removed 6 bases from V and 3 bases from J; junction bases left unmatched: 16. In nucleotides, the CDR3 is TGTGCCAGCAGAGTAGCGGGGTACTCTCACGAACTCTACGAGCAGTACTTC. Protein: CASRVAGYSHELYEQYF.

The V and J genes are TRBV5-6 and TRBJ2-7, with TRBD1 matching over 9 bases. This CDR3 contains 15 residues. CDR1 is SGHDT, CDR2 YYEEEE, per germline. Trimming removed 4 bases from V and 2 bases from J; junction bases left unmatched: 7. The CDR3 bases are TGTGCCAGCAGCGGCCGGGACAGGGTAACCTACGAGCAGTACGTC. Protein: CASSGRDRVTYEQYV.

The CDR3 spells CASSPTGGPVYEQYF. The CDR3 coding sequence is TGTGCCAGCAGTCCAACAGGGGGCCCTGTCTACGAGCAGTACTTC. The rearrangement uses TRBV6-5 and TRBJ2-7, with 9 bases aligning to TRBD1. Germline CDR1 reads MNHEY; CDR2 reads SVGAGI. There are 15 residues in the CDR3. With V trimmed by 5 bases and J by 3 bases, 8 bases remained unmatched.

The CDR3 here is CASSAPGVPGELFF. The CDR3 DNA reads TGTGCCAGCAGCGCCCCCGGGGTTCCCGGGGAGCTGTTTTTT. This chain connects TRBV9 to TRBJ2-2, with D maybe TRBD2 (5 bases). V was trimmed by 3 bases and J by 6 bases, leaving 12 bases between them. Germline assignment: CDR1 SGDLS and CDR2 YYNGEE. The CDR3 sequence is 14 residues long.

The rearrangement joins TRBV13 to TRBJ2-5; TRBD2 matches 10 bases. CDR1 PRHDT and CDR2 FYEKMQ come from the germline V gene (reference sequence). V dropped 5 bases and J dropped 5; count of bases not matched to a gene: 11. There are 16 residues in the CDR3. The CDR3 nucleotides are TGTGCCAGCAGCCGGACCCTTACTAGCGGGGTGGAGACCCAGTACTTC. Translated, it gives CASSRTLTSGVETQYF.

V is TRBV25-1 and J is TRBJ2-1; possibly TRBD1 for D (5 bases). Trimming pared 3 bases from V and 5 bases from J, leaving 14 bases between. This CDR3 spans 15 amino acids. Germline V gene sequence: CDR1 MGHDK, CDR2 SYGVNS. The CDR3 coding sequence is TGTGCCAGCAGTGACCAGGGTTTCCTCGACAATGAGCAGTTCTTC. This translates into CASSDQGFLDNEQFF.